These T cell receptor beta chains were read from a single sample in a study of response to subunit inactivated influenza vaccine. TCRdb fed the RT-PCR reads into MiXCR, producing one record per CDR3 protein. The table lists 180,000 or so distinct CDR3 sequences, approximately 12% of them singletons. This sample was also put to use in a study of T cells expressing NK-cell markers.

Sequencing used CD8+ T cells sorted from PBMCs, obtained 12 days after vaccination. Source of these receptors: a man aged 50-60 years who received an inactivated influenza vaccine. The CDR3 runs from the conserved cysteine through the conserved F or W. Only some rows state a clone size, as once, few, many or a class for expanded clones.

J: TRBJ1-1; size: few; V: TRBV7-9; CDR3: CASSLDEIGLFITEAFF
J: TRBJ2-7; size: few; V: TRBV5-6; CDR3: CASSNAPLVEQYF
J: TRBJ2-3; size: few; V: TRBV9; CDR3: CASSTQTSGPDTQYF
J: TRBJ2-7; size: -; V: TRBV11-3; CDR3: CASSLTETYEQYF
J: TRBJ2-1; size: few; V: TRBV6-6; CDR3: CASGELQRDKFF
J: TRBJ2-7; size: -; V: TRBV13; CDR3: CASSLERGLAEHEQYF
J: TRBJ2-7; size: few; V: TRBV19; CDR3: CASSTSRTGNRYEQYF
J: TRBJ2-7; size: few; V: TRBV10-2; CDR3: CATRDGTYEQYF
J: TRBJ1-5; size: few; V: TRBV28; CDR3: CASSLTYVSYQPQHF
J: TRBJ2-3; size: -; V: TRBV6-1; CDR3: CASSLRGLGTDTQYF
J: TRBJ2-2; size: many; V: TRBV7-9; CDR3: CASSLAVGELFF
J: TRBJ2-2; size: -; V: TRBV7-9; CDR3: CASTPPGGENTGELFF
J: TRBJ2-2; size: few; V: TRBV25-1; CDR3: CASGGLHTGELFF
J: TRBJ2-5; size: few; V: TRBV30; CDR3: CAWSVDSRQETQYF
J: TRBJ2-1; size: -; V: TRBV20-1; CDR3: CSAREPRAGGPRNEQFF
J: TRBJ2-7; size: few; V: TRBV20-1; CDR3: CSAFSLDSSYEQYF
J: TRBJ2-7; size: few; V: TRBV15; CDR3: CAPAAGGTYEQYF
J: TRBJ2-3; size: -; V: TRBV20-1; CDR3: CSARGQGDTQYF
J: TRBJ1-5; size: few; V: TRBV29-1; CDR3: CSAGMGQPQHF
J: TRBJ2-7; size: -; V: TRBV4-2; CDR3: CASSLPGQSSYEQYF
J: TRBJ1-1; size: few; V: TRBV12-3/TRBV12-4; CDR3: CASSLTYGGTEAFF
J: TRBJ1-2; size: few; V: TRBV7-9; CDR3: CASSTNYGYTF
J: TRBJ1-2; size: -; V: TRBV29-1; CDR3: CSVVDGALSYTF
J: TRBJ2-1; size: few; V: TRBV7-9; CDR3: CASSWGLAGYEQFF
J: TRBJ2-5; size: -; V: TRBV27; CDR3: CASSAWGGIQETQYF
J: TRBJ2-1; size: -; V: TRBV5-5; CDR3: CASSERLAGSSDNEQFF
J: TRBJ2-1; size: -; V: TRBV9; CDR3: CASSVGSGVFDEQFF
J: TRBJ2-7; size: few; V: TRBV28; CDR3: CASSFSAGEGYEQYF
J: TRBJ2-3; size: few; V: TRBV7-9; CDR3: CASSARDRGLDTQYF